The 3 T cell receptor beta chains given below trace back to one sample, sequenced in a study of blood T cells in healthy people across ages. Using a J-beta primer mix together with a sample-barcoded 5' primer, a second PCR was run for about 6 to 11 cycles. In TCRdb, the 5' RACE reads were re-called with MiXCR into one record per CDR3 protein. Here the sample spans 1.5 million to 2 million distinct CDR3 sequences, roughly two fifths being singletons. The sample consisted of blood. Receptor source: a human donor in good health.

The chain has TRBV7-2 and TRBJ1-5; 10 bases align to TRBD1. This CDR3 contains 15 residues. The germline gives CDR1 SGHTA, CDR2 FQGNSA. V lost 2 bases to trimming and J lost 7 bases; unmatched junction nucleotides: 5. The CDR3 nucleotides are TGTGCCAGCAGCTTACGACAGGGGGCCGGACAGCCCCAGCATTTT. Its translation is CASSLRQGAGQPQHF.

This clonotype was picked up a small number of times. The chain has TRBV7-9 and TRBJ1-2; D not certain. This CDR3 has 14 residues. CDR1 is SEHNR, CDR2 FQNEAQ, per germline (reference sequence). Trimming pared 2 bases from V and 7 bases from J, leaving 14 bases between. DNA for the CDR3: TGTGCCAGCAGCTTATCCAAGCGTCCCTTTGGCTACACCTTC. As protein: CASSLSKRPFGYTF. Filled out from reference TRBV7-9 and TRBJ1-2, the complete variable domain reads DTGVSQNPRHKITKRGQNVTFRCDPISEHNRLYWYRQTLGQGPEFLTYFQNEAQLEKSRLLSDRFSAERPKGSFSTLEIQRTEQGDSAMYLCASSLSKRPFGYTFGSGTRLTVV.

In this sample, this clonotype turned up a few times. J is TRBJ1-5 and V is TRBV4-2; TRBD1 agrees at 9 bases. The CDR3 runs 16 residues. V was clipped by 3 bases and J by 4 bases; unmatched bases: 7. In germline, CDR1 is LGHNA, CDR2 YNFKEQ. CDR3 nucleotides: TGTGCCAGCAGCCATGCTTCCGGGACAGGGAATCAGCCCCAGCATTTT. Residues: CASSHASGTGNQPQHF.